Included here is one TCR beta chain sequence, with context. This specimen belongs to a study of beta chain features in type 1 diabetes. The germline CDR1 and CDR2 sequences are SNHLY and FYNNEI. This CDR3 is built from 15 residues. Trimming took 7 bases from V and 0 from J, leaving 12 bases between them. CD4+ naive, central memory, regulatory and stem cell-like memory subsets were isolated by sorting on CD45RO/CCR7/CD25/CD127/CD95/CD27. cDNA synthesis used the whole RNA isolate, giving expressed TCRB sequences. Sequenced by immunoSEQ multiplex PCR; TCRdb stores in-frame clones only, minus some. This table holds approximately 170,000 clones, about 9.1% found once.

The chain couples TRBV2 to TRBJ1-4, with D maybe TRBD1 (6 bases). This TCR was sampled from a woman in her late teens or twenties in good health. The specimen was central memory CD4+ T cells from blood. CDR3 region: CASKGQSTTNEKLFF. In DNA form, the CDR3 reads TGTGCCAGCAAAGGACAGAGCACAACTAATGAAAAACTGTTTTTT.